A selection of T cell receptor beta chains follows, all from one sample in a study of regulatory T cells in long-lasting Graves disease. MiXCR, applied by TCRdb to the multiplex PCR reads, yields one record per CDR3 protein. The top ten hold more than 8% of the sample, which has roughly 560,000 distinct CDR3 sequences, approximately 12% seen once. These data also featured in a second study, about T cells in Graves' hyperthyroidism and ophthalmopathy.

This sample comprised peripheral blood mononuclear cells (PBMCs), obtained at new diagnosis, from a patient treated with antithyroid drugs. Receptors originate from a woman aged 30 to 39 with Graves disease. Each CDR3 is given with its conserved first and last residue. D genes are given only for firm matches. Clone size is shown for a subset of rows, as once, few, many or a class of expanded clone.

abundance	v_gene	d_gene	j_gene	CDR3nt	CDR3aa
many	TRBV10-3	-	TRBJ2-1	TGTGCCATCAGTGAGCTCTACGGGTACAATGAGCAGTTCTTC	CAISELYGYNEQFF
many	TRBV12-3/TRBV12-4	TRBD1	TRBJ1-4	TGTGCCAGCAGCCCCGGGACAGGGTACGAAAAACTGTTTTTT	CASSPGTGYEKLFF
many	TRBV10-3	-	TRBJ2-3	TGTGCCATCAGGGACCTAAGCACAGATACGCAGTATTTT	CAIRDLSTDTQYF
-	TRBV20-1	-	TRBJ1-4	TGCAGTGCTAGAGAAAGGACAGTTTTTAATGAAAAACTGTTTTTT	CSARERTVFNEKLFF
many	TRBV7-8	-	TRBJ1-3	TGTGCCAGCAGCTTAGAGGGGTACGGCCAGACTTCTGGAAACACCATATATTTT	CASSLEGYGQTSGNTIYF
many	TRBV11-2	-	TRBJ1-1	TGTGCCAGCAGCCCTCGTGCAGAAGGGGAACCTGAAGCTTTCTTT	CASSPRAEGEPEAFF
many	TRBV28	TRBD1	TRBJ1-1	TGTGCCAGCAGCGAGAACAGGGGTGTTGGCACTGAAGCTTTCTTT	CASSENRGVGTEAFF
many	TRBV2	-	TRBJ1-5	TGTGCCAGCAGTGAAACGTTGGCAGGGGTGCAGCCCCAGCATTTT	CASSETLAGVQPQHF
many	TRBV19	-	TRBJ2-1	TGTGCCAGTAGTATTCGGGTTATCTCCTACAATGAGCAGTTCTTC	CASSIRVISYNEQFF
-	TRBV29-1	-	TRBJ2-1	TGCAGCGTCCTGGGGGACTCCAATGAGCAGTTCTTC	CSVLGDSNEQFF
few	TRBV12-3/TRBV12-4	-	TRBJ2-3	TGTGCCAGCAGTTTCATGCGAGGCGGGATTTCCACAGATACGCAGTATTTT	CASSFMRGGISTDTQYF
few	TRBV6-1	-	TRBJ1-2	TGTGCCAGCAGTGTTCGTAGGTCCTATGGCTACACCTTC	CASSVRRSYGYTF
-	TRBV2	TRBD1	TRBJ2-7	TGTGCCAGCAACCAGGACAGGAGCTCCTACGAGCAGTACTTC	CASNQDRSSYEQYF
few	TRBV5-1	-	TRBJ1-6	TGCGCCAGCAGCGAATCTCCGGACTCGGGGAATTCACCCCTCCACTTT	CASSESPDSGNSPLHF
many	TRBV2	TRBD2	TRBJ2-3	TGTGCCAGCACCCGAGGAAGCGGGAGGGACACAGATACGCAGTATTTT	CASTRGSGRDTDTQYF
many	TRBV28	TRBD1	TRBJ2-1	TGTGCCAGCAGTGCAGACACCGGGACAGCCTTTTCACTCTTC	CASSADTGTAFSLF
-	TRBV11-2	TRBD2	TRBJ2-5	TGTGCCAGCAGTGAGCCGACTTTGACTAGCGGGGAGCCGGGGGAGACCCAGTACTTC	CASSEPTLTSGEPGETQYF
many	TRBV5-4	-	TRBJ2-7	TGTGCCAGCAGCTCTTCCGGGACACCCTTCTACGAGCAGTACTTC	CASSSSGTPFYEQYF
-	TRBV30	-	TRBJ2-1	TGTGCCTGGAGTCTTAGCCTCTCCTGGTGGGTTGGGAATGAGCAGTTCTTC	CAWSLSLSWWVGNEQFF
many	TRBV19	-	TRBJ1-1	TGTGCCAGTAGTTCCCAGGGTTCGGTGGGTACTGAAGCTTTCTTT	CASSSQGSVGTEAFF
many	TRBV28	-	TRBJ2-1	TGTGCCAGCAGTCTTCAAATTCAAAGAGGATCGAATGAGCAGTTCTTC	CASSLQIQRGSNEQFF
-	TRBV19	TRBD2	TRBJ2-1	TGTGCCAGTAGCCTCAGGCGGGAGTATGCCTACAATGAGCAGTTCTTC	CASSLRREYAYNEQFF
many	TRBV2	-	TRBJ1-1	TGTGCCAGCAGGGTGTTGCAGGGGAAAACTGAAGCTTTCTTT	CASRVLQGKTEAFF